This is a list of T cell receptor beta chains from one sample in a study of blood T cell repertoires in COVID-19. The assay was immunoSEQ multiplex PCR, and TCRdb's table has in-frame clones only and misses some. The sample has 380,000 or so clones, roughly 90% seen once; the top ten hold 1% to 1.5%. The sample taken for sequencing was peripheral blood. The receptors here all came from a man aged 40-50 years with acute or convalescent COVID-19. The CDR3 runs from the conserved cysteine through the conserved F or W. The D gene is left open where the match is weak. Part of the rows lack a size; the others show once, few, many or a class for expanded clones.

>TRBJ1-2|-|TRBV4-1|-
TGCGCCAGCAGCCAAGAGGCGGGGAAGGTTGGCTACACCTTC
CASSQEAGKVGYTF
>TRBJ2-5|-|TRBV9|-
TGTGCCAGCAGCGTAGGACTACATAAAGAGACCCAGTACTTC
CASSVGLHKETQYF
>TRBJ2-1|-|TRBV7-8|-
TGTGCCAGCAGCTTAGGTCCTAGCCTTGAGCAGTTCTTC
CASSLGPSLEQFF
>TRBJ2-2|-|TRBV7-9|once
TGTGCCAGCAGCTACGACAGGAGAGAAACCGGGGAGCTGTTTTTT
CASSYDRRETGELFF
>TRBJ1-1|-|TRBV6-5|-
TGTGCCAGCAGTTATGAGTTTACCAAAGCTTTCTTT
CASSYEFTKAFF
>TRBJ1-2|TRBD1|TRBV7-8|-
TGTGCCAGCAGCTTAGGCCGGACAGGGTTCGGCTACACCTTC
CASSLGRTGFGYTF
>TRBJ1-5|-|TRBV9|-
TGTGCCAGCAGTGCCCTGGGGGGGGCTGGGCAGCCCCAGCATTTT
CASSALGGAGQPQHF
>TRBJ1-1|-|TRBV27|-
TGTGCCAGCAGTTTGGGGTTGGGGGGGCGAACTGAAGCTTTCTTT
CASSLGLGGRTEAFF
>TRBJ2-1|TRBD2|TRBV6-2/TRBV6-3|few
TGTGCCAGCAGCGTTACACGAGCGGGGGGGCAGAATGAGCAGTTCTTC
CASSVTRAGGQNEQFF
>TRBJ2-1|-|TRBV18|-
TGTGCCAGCTCACCATCGTTGTCAGTCGGGGGTCGGAGTGAGCAGTTCTTC
CASSPSLSVGGRSEQFF
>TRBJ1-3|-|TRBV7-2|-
TGTGCCAGCAGTCCCCGGGGGGCGAGCAACACCATATATTTT
CASSPRGASNTIYF
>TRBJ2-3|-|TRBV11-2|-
TGTGCCAGCAGCTTATTGTTAGCGTCCACAGATACGCAGTATTTT
CASSLLLASTDTQYF
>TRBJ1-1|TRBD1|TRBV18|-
TGTGCCAGCTCACTTACAGGGGCGCTCAGGGGGACTGAAGCTTTCTTT
CASSLTGALRGTEAFF
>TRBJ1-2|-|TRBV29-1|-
TGCAGCGTTGAAGAGACAGGTAGCTATGGCTACACCTTC
CSVEETGSYGYTF
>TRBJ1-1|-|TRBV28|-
TGTGCCAGCACCTGGGGAGGGTTTGTAAACACTGAAGCTTTCTTT
CASTWGGFVNTEAFF
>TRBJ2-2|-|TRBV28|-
TGTGCCAGCAGAGAACAGGGGAACACCGGGGAGCTGTTTTTT
CASREQGNTGELFF